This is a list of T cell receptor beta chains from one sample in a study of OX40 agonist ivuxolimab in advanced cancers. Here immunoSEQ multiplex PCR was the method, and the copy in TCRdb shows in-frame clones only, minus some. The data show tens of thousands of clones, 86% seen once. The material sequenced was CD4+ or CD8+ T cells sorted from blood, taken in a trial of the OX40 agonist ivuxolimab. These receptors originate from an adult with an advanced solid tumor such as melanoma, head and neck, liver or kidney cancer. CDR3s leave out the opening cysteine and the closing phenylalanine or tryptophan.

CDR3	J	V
ASSFRQGDYEQY	TRBJ2-7	TRBV11-3
SATYNEQF	TRBJ2-1	TRBV20-1
ASSGGGVSTDTQY	TRBJ2-3	TRBV7-2
ASSYSMTEAPQPQH	TRBJ1-5	TRBV6-5
ASSPGQGNEKLF	TRBJ1-4	TRBV18
ASSGPRDRGSDTQY	TRBJ2-3	TRBV9
ASSLNIQGNEQY	TRBJ2-7	TRBV5-4
ASSLLTSSQETQY	TRBJ2-5	TRBV5-1
ASHLAGTNEKLF	TRBJ1-4	TRBV10-1
ASSGGGETQY	TRBJ2-5	TRBV2
ASSLQGAADTQY	TRBJ2-3	TRBV6-5
ASSLGRAEETQY	TRBJ2-5	TRBV5-4
ASSLGGSNQPQH	TRBJ1-5	TRBV28
AISPGPGSPWVEQF	TRBJ2-1	TRBV10-3
ASSPYRDRDQPQH	TRBJ1-5	TRBV18
ASSSGGSGRGEQF	TRBJ2-1	TRBV11-2
SVESAGGPYNEQF	TRBJ2-1	TRBV29-1
ASSVQGREAF	TRBJ1-1	TRBV9
ASSLWTGRSATNEKLF	TRBJ1-4	TRBV5-1
ASSTGQAGFSGNTIY	TRBJ1-3	TRBV19
ASSLGPTGASYEQY	TRBJ2-7	TRBV27
ASSLADMNTEAF	TRBJ1-1	TRBV5-1
ASGGTSGRAKNIQY	TRBJ2-4	TRBV19
ASAAGVSYEQY	TRBJ2-7	TRBV11-2
ATCPVSGNTIY	TRBJ1-3	TRBV19
ASSPPRDRASYEQY	TRBJ2-7	TRBV28
AGGGQLSDTQY	TRBJ2-3	TRBV6-6
ASRRSAGGLGNEQF	TRBJ2-1	TRBV5-1
ASSRGDRNDLHGGYT	TRBJ1-2	TRBV19
AISVFGSVDTQY	TRBJ2-3	TRBV10-3
ASRRTGVSEAF	TRBJ1-1	TRBV6-5
ASSLNPQSSGNTIY	TRBJ1-3	TRBV18
ASRRDPGDQPQH	TRBJ1-5	TRBV2
ASSSRRGLYTGELF	TRBJ2-2	TRBV7-2
ASSFQGVDEQY	TRBJ2-7	TRBV5-1
ASSLGSRLPNTEAF	TRBJ1-1	TRBV11-3
ASSLFAGRGGYT	TRBJ1-2	TRBV27
ASSGTGTGYGYT	TRBJ1-2	TRBV6-1
ASSGQRNTEAF	TRBJ1-1	TRBV10-1
ASSLLAGSYNEQF	TRBJ2-1	TRBV5-6
ASSTRGQGYEQY	TRBJ2-7	TRBV19
ASSRTGTAYEQY	TRBJ2-7	TRBV11-2
ASSPGVVQPQH	TRBJ1-5	TRBV6-6
ASLRGIQETQY	TRBJ2-5	TRBV28
ASSLRVAEAGDTQY	TRBJ2-3	TRBV7-3
ASRRQTSGAYEQY	TRBJ2-7	TRBV11-2
ASSQDPPGLAGGPKNIQY	TRBJ2-4	TRBV4-1
ASSLGPGVTDTQY	TRBJ2-3	TRBV11-1
ATSRAGTGITGELF	TRBJ2-2	TRBV15
ASSPSGTGGSGYT	TRBJ1-2	TRBV18
ATMGQGANEQF	TRBJ2-1	TRBV10-2
ASSELRGGGASGIGFAEAF	TRBJ1-1	TRBV10-2
AWSDSPETQY	TRBJ2-5	TRBV30
ASSLTSGGTDTQY	TRBJ2-3	TRBV5-1
ASSLGGDYGYT	TRBJ1-2	TRBV5-5
ASSFPLGGSDNEQF	TRBJ2-1	TRBV7-2
ASSLARRDPDTQY	TRBJ2-3	TRBV7-2